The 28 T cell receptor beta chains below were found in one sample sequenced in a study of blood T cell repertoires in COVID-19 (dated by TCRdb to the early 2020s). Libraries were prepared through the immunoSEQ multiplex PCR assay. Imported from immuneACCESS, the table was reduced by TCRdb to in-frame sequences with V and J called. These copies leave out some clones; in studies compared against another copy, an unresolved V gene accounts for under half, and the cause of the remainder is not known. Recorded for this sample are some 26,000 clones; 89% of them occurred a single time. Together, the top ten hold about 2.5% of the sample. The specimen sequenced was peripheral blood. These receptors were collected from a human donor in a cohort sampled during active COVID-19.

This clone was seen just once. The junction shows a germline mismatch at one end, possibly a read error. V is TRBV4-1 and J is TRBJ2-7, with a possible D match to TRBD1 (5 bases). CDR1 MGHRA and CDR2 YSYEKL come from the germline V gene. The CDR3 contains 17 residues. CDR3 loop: CARSRLSEGVGTYEQYF. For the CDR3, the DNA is TGCGCCCGCAGCCGCCTCTCTGAAGGGGTCGGAACCTACGAGCAGTACTTC.

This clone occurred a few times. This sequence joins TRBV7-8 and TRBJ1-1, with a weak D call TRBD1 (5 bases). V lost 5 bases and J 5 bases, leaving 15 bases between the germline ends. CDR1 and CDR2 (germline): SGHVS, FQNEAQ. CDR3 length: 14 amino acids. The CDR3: CASSQGDYGTEAFF. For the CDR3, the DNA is TGTGCCAGCAGCCAAGGGGATTACGGGACTGAAGCTTTCTTT.

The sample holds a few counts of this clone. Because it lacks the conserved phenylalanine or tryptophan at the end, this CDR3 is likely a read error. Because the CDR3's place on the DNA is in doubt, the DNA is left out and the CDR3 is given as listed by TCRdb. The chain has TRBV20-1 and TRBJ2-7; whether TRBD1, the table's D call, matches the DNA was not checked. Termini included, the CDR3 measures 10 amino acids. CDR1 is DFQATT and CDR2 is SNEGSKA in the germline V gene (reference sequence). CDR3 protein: CSARVRGRSS.

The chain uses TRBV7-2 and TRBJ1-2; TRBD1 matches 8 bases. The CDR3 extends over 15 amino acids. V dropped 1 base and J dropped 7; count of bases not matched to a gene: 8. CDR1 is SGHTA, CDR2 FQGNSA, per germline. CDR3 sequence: CASSLVGRGRVGYTF. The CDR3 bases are TGTGCCAGCAGCTTAGTGGGCAGGGGGCGGGTTGGCTACACCTTC.

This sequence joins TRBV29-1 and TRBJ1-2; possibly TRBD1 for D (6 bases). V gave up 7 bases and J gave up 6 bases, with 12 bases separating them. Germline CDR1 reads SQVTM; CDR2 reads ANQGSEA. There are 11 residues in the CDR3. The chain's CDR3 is CSAGGLNGYTF. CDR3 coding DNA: TGCAGCGCTGGGGGCTTAAATGGCTACACCTTC.

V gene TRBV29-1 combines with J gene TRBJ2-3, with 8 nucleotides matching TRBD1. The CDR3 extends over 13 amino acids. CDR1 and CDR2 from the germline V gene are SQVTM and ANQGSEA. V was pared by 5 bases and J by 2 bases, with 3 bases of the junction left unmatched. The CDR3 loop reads CSVNRGFTDTQYF. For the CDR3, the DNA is TGCAGCGTTAACAGGGGGTTCACAGATACGCAGTATTTT.

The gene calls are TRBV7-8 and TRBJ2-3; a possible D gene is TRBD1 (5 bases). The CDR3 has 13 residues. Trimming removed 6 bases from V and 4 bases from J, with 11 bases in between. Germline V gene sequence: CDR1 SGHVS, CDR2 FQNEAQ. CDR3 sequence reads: CASRQDSPDTQYF. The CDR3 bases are TGTGCCAGCAGACAGGATTCTCCAGATACGCAGTATTTT.

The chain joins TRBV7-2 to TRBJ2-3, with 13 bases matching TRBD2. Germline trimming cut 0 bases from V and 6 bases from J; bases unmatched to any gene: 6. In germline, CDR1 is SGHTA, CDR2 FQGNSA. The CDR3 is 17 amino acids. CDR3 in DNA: TGTGCCAGCAGCTTAGCCCGGACTAGCGGGGGTGGTGATACGCAGTATTTT. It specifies CASSLARTSGGGDTQYF.

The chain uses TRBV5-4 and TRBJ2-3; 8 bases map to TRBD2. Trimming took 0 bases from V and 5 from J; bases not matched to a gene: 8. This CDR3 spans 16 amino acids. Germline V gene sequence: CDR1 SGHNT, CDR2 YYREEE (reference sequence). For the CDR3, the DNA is TGTGCCAGCAGCTTGGTCGGGGGGGGGCGTGTAGATACGCAGTATTTT. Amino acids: CASSLVGGGRVDTQYF.

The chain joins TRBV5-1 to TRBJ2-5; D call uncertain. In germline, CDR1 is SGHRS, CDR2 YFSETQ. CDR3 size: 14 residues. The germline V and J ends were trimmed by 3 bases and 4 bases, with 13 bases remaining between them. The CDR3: CASSSGSHRETQYF. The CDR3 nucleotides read TGCGCCAGCAGCTCCGGGTCCCATCGAGAGACCCAGTACTTC.

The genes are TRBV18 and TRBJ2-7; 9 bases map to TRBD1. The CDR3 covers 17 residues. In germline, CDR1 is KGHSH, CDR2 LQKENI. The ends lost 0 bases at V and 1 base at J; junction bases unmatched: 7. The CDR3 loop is CASSPPPGTGNSYEQYF. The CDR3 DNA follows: TGTGCCAGCTCACCACCGCCCGGGACAGGGAATTCCTACGAGCAGTACTTC.

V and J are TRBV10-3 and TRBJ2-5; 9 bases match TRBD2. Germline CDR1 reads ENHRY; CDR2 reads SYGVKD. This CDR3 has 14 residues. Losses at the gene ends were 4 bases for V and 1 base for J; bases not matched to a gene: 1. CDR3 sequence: CAISGGGGQETQYF. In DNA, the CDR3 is TGTGCCATCAGTGGCGGGGGGGGCCAAGAGACCCAGTACTTC.

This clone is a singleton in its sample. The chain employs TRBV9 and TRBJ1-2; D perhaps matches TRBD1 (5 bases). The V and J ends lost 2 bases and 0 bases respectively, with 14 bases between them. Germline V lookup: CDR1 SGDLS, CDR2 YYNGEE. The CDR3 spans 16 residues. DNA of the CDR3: TGTGCCAGCAGCGTTGGGCAGGGCCCAGCTAACTATGGCTACACCTTC. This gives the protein CASSVGQGPANYGYTF.

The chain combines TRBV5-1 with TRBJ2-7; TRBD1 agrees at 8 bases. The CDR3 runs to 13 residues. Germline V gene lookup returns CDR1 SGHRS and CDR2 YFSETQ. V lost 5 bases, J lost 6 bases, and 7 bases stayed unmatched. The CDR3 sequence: CASSSQGAGEQYF. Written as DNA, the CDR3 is TGCGCCAGCAGTAGTCAGGGGGCAGGCGAGCAGTACTTC.

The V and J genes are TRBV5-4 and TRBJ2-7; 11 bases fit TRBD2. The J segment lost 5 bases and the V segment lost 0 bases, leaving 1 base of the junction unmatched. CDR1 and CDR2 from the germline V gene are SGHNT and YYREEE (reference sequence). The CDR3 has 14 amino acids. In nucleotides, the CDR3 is TGTGCCAGCAGCTTGGTAGCGGGGGGGAACGAGCAGTACTTC. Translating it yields CASSLVAGGNEQYF.

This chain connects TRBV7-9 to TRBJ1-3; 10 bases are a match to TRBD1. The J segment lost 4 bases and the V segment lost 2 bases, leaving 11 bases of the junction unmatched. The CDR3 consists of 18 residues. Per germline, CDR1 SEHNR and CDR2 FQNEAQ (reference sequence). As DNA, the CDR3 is TGTGCCAGCAGCTTATTCTCCGGGACAGGGGCTCCCGGAAACACCATATATTTT. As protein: CASSLFSGTGAPGNTIYF.

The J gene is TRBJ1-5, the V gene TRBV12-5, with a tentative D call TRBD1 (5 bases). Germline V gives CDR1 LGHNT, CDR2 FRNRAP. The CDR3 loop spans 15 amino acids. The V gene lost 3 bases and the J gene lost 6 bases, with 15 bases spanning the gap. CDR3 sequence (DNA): TGTGCTAGTGGTTTACAAGGGGCGGGGGGTCAGCCCCAGCATTTT. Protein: CASGLQGAGGQPQHF.

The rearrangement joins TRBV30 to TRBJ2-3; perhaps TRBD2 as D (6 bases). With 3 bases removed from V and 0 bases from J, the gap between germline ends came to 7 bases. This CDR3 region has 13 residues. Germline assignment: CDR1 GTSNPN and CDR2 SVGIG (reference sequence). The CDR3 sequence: CAWRAGSTDTQYF. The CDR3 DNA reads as TGTGCCTGGAGGGCGGGGAGCACAGATACGCAGTATTTT.

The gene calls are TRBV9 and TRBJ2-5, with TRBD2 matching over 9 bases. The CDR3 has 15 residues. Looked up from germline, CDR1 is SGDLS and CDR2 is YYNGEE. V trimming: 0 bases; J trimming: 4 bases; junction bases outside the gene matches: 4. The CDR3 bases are TGTGCCAGCAGCGTAGGCGGGGGGGCTGGAGAGACCCAGTACTTC. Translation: CASSVGGGAGETQYF.

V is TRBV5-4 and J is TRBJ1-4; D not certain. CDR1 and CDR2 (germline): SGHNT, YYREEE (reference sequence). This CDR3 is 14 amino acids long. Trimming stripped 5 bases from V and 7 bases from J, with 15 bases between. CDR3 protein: CASSPSSTAEKLFF. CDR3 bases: TGTGCCAGCAGTCCTAGCAGCACGGCTGAAAAACTGTTTTTT.

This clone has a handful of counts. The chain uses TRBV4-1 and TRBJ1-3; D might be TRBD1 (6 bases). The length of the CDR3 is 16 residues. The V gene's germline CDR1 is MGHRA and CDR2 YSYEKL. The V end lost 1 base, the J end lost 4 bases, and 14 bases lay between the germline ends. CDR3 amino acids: CASSQGGQGIGNTIYF. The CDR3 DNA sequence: TGCGCCAGCAGCCAAGGGGGCCAGGGGATAGGAAACACCATATATTTT.

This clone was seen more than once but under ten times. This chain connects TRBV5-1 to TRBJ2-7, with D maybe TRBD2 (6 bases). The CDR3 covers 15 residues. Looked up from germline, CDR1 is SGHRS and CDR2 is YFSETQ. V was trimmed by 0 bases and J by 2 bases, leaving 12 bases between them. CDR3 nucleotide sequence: TGCGCCAGCAGCTTGGGCGGGACTGGGGCCTACGAGCAGTACTTC. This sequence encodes CASSLGGTGAYEQYF.

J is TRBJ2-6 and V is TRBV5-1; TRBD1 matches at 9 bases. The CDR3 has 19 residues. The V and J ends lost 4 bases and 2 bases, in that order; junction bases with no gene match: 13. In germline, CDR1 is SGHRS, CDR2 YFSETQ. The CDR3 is CASSPRGQGVSPGANVLTF. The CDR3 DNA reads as TGCGCCAGCAGCCCCCGGGGACAGGGAGTTTCCCCTGGGGCCAACGTCCTGACTTTC.

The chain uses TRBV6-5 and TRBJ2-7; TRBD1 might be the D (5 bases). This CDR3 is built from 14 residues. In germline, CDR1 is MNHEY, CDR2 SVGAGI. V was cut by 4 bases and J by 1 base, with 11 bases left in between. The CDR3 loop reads CASSSPDSSYEQYF. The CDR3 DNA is TGTGCCAGCAGTTCCCCCGACAGTTCCTACGAGCAGTACTTC.

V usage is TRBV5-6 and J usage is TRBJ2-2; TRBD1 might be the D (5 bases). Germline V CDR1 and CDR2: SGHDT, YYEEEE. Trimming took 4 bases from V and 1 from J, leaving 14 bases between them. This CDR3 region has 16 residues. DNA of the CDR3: TGTGCCAGCAGCCCGGTCGTGGGGCTGAACACCGGGGAGCTGTTTTTT. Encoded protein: CASSPVVGLNTGELFF.

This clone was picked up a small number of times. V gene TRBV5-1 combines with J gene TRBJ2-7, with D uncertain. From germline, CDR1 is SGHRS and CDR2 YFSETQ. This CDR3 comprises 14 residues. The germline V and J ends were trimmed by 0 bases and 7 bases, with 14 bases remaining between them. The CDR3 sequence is CASSLDPGNGEQYF. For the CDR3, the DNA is TGCGCCAGCAGCTTGGACCCAGGAAATGGGGAGCAGTACTTC.

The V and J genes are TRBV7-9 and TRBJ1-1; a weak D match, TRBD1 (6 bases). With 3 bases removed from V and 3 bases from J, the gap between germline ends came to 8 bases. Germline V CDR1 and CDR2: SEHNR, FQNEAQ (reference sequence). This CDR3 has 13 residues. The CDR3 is CASSLQGYTEAFF. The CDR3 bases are TGTGCCAGCAGCTTGCAGGGGTACACTGAAGCTTTCTTT.

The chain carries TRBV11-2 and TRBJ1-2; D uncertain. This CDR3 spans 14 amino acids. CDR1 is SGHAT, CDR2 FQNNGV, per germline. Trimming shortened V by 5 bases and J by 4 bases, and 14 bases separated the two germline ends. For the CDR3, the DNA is TGTGCCAGCAGCAGCATTAACGATCCCTATGGCTACACCTTC. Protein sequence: CASSSINDPYGYTF.